A single sample gave rise to the 30 T cell receptor beta chains below, sequenced in a study of tumor-infiltrating lymphocytes in localized non-small cell lung cancer. Using immunoSEQ multiplex PCR, the repertoire was profiled, and TCRdb retains in-frame clones only, with some absent. The sample includes about 16,000 clones, 70% to 75% of them seen just once. The sequenced material came from lung tumor tissue. The receptors here all came from a human donor with non-small cell lung cancer.

This clone was seen a handful of times. The V call is TRBV6-6, the J call TRBJ1-2, with D perhaps TRBD1 (5 bases). This CDR3 is built from 16 residues. Germline V gene sequence: CDR1 MNHNY, CDR2 SVGAGI (reference sequence). The germline V and J ends were trimmed by 6 bases and 5 bases, with 22 bases remaining between them. Written as DNA, the CDR3 is TGTGCCAGCAGGACCGTTGACCCGGGACGGTTTTATGGCTACACCTTC. Amino acids: CASRTVDPGRFYGYTF.

V usage is TRBV5-1 and J usage is TRBJ2-2; 8 bases map to TRBD1. V lost 4 bases to trimming and J lost 5 bases; unmatched junction nucleotides: 10. There are 16 residues in the CDR3. Germline loops: CDR1 SGHRS, CDR2 YFSETQ. In nucleotides, the CDR3 is TGCGCCAGCAGCCCCCAGGGGGCGTACGGAACCGGGGAGCTGTTTTTT. This translates into CASSPQGAYGTGELFF. Combining the CDR3 with reference TRBV5-1 and TRBJ2-2 gives the whole variable domain KAGVTQTPRYLIKTRGQQVTLSCSPISGHRSVSWYQQTPGQGLQFLFEYFSETQRNKGNFPGRFSGRQFSNSRSEMNVSTLELGDSALYLCASSPQGAYGTGELFFGEGSRLTVL.

The chain combines TRBV30 with TRBJ1-4; TRBD1 is a possible D gene (5 bases). V dropped 3 bases and J dropped 10 bases, with 15 bases sitting between them. From germline, CDR1 is GTSNPN and CDR2 SVGIG (reference sequence). The CDR3 is 13 amino acids. The DNA of the CDR3 is TGTGCCTGGAGCGACGGAAGGGGAGGAAAACTGTTTTTT. Translated, it gives CAWSDGRGGKLFF.

The rearrangement links TRBV5-8 to TRBJ1-2; no definite D call. V lost 6 bases and J lost 3, with 15 bases in between. CDR3 length: 14 residues. Germline V gene sequence: CDR1 SGHTS, CDR2 YDEGEE. CDR3 amino acids: CASISEGYHYGYTF. The CDR3 bases are TGTGCCAGCATCTCGGAAGGGTACCACTATGGCTACACCTTC.

The chain links TRBV10-1 to TRBJ2-1; D is ambiguous. The germline V gene has CDR1 WNHNN and CDR2 SYGVQD (reference sequence). Trimming stripped 3 bases from V and 0 bases from J, with 18 bases between. CDR3 size: 18 residues. The CDR3 is CASSEFPTDTFSYNEQFF. In DNA form, the CDR3 reads TGCGCCAGCAGTGAATTTCCGACCGACACGTTCTCCTACAATGAGCAGTTCTTC.

V usage is TRBV7-6 and J usage is TRBJ2-7, with 9 bases aligning to TRBD1. CDR3 size: 15 residues. Germline lookup yields CDR1 SGHVS and CDR2 FNYEAQ. V was clipped by 4 bases and J by 4 bases; unmatched bases: 8. This chain's CDR3 is CASSWDREKRYEQYF. The DNA of the CDR3 is TGTGCCAGCAGCTGGGACAGGGAGAAGCGGTACGAGCAGTACTTC.

About this clone: Additional DNA sequences in this sample encode the identical CDR3. V gene TRBV6-1 combines with J gene TRBJ2-5, with 8 bases lining up with TRBD1. Per the germline V gene, CDR1 is MNHNS and CDR2 is SASEGT. V lost 8 bases to trimming and J lost 5 bases; unmatched junction nucleotides: 7. The CDR3 spans 13 residues. The CDR3 DNA reads TGTGCCAGCCGTCCAGGGGGCGAGGAGACCCAGTACTTC. As protein: CASRPGGEETQYF.

The chain links TRBV5-8 to TRBJ2-5; D might be TRBD2 (5 bases). CDR3 length: 15 amino acids. Germline CDR1 and CDR2: SGHTS and YDEGEE. V was cut by 4 bases and J by 5 bases, with 18 bases left in between. In DNA form, the CDR3 reads TGTGCCAGCAGCCCAACGGGAACCGAGCGGGAGACCCAGTACTTC. Protein sequence: CASSPTGTERETQYF.

The chain couples TRBV6-5 to TRBJ1-6, with 12 positions matching TRBD1. The V segment lost 7 bases and the J segment 7 bases; nucleotides outside the gene matches: 5. This CDR3 region has 15 residues. Germline CDR1 is MNHEY and CDR2 is SVGAGI. This CDR3 reads CASKGQGAGNSPLHF. In DNA form, the CDR3 reads TGTGCCAGCAAGGGACAGGGGGCCGGAAATTCACCCCTCCACTTT.

The chain employs TRBV29-1 and TRBJ2-3, with unresolved D. Deletions cut 7 bases from V and 4 bases from J, with 12 bases between. The length of the CDR3 is 12 residues. Germline CDR1 and CDR2: SQVTM and ANQGSEA. CDR3 coding DNA: TGCAGCGGAACTCCTCGGGCAGATACGCAGTATTTT. This codes for CSGTPRADTQYF.

This chain joins TRBV6-4 and TRBJ2-1; 9 nucleotides match TRBD2. The CDR3 sequence is 15 residues long. Germline CDR1 MRHNA, CDR2 SNTAGT. V shed 2 bases and J 1 base; nucleotides not matched to a gene: 0. CDR3 nucleotide sequence: TGTGCCAGCAGTGACACTAGCGGGTCCTACAATGAGCAGTTCTTC. Translated: CASSDTSGSYNEQFF.

The CDR3 nucleotides are TGTGCCAGCAGTTTATCAGATACGCAGTATTTT. Translation gives CASSLSDTQYF. The rearrangement joins TRBV28 to TRBJ2-3; D is ambiguous. This CDR3 contains 11 residues. V lost 1 base to trimming and J lost 4 bases, with 0 bases between them. Germline V gives CDR1 MDHEN, CDR2 SYDVKM.

J is TRBJ1-1 and V is TRBV6-6; perhaps TRBD1 as D (6 bases). Germline CDR1 is MNHNY and CDR2 is SVGAGI (reference sequence). This CDR3 has 14 amino acids. V lost 6 bases to trimming and J lost 4 bases, with 15 bases between them. The CDR3 loop is CASRPGGPSTEAFF. DNA for the CDR3: TGTGCCAGCAGACCTGGGGGCCCCAGCACTGAAGCTTTCTTT.

The J gene is TRBJ2-3, the V gene TRBV7-2; tentatively, D is TRBD2 (6 bases). This CDR3 comprises 18 residues. Trimming removed 7 bases from V and 2 bases from J, with 25 bases in between. CDR1 SGHTA and CDR2 FQGNSA come from the germline V gene. The CDR3 DNA sequence: TGTGCCAGCATCAATACTTACGGGAGATGTTGTTTCACAGATACGCAGTATTTT. Protein: CASINTYGRCCFTDTQYF.

The chain uses TRBV5-4 and TRBJ1-1, with TRBD1 identical over 8 bases. The CDR3 totals 14 residues. V shed 4 bases, J shed 1 base, and the junction held 3 bases outside the gene matches. Per germline, CDR1 SGHNT and CDR2 YYREEE (reference sequence). As DNA, the CDR3 is TGTGCCAGCAGCAGGGGACAGGAGAACACTGAAGCTTTCTTT. The encoded protein is CASSRGQENTEAFF.

This sequence joins TRBV15 and TRBJ1-4, with 7 bases fitting TRBD1. The V gene's germline CDR1 is LNHNV and CDR2 YYDKDF (reference sequence). CDR3 size: 16 residues. J lost 4 bases, V lost 3 bases, and 8 bases had no gene match. CDR3 sequence reads: CATSRGTTGDNEKLFF. DNA for the CDR3: TGTGCCACCAGCAGGGGCACAACAGGGGATAATGAAAAACTGTTTTTT.

The chain links TRBV5-1 to TRBJ2-5, with 12 bases that match TRBD1. Germline V gene lookup returns CDR1 SGHRS and CDR2 YFSETQ. J was trimmed by 5 bases and V by 5 bases; bases with no gene match: 10. This CDR3 spans 16 amino acids. The CDR3 sequence is CASSSAGTGGWETQYF. CDR3 nucleotide sequence: TGCGCCAGCAGTTCCGCTGGGACAGGGGGCTGGGAGACCCAGTACTTC.

The J gene is TRBJ2-7, the V gene TRBV5-4; 8 nucleotides agree with TRBD2. The V and J ends lost 4 bases and 4 bases, in that order; junction bases with no gene match: 13. CDR3 length: 16 residues. CDR1 and CDR2 from the germline V gene are SGHNT and YYREEE (reference sequence). CDR3 sequence (DNA): TGTGCCAGCAGCCACCTCGGGGGGGAGGCTTTGTACGAGCAGTACTTC. Translated: CASSHLGGEALYEQYF.

The J gene is TRBJ1-4, the V gene TRBV29-1, with unresolved D. V shed 4 bases and J shed 0 bases, with 9 bases lying between them. CDR1 is SQVTM and CDR2 is ANQGSEA in the germline V gene. The CDR3 covers 14 residues. The CDR3 here is CSVGKGTTNEKLFF. CDR3 bases: TGCAGCGTTGGGAAGGGAACAACTAATGAAAAACTGTTTTTT.

The chain employs TRBV27 and TRBJ1-1; TRBD1 aligns across 7 bases. The V and J ends lost 3 bases and 7 bases, in that order; junction bases with no gene match: 5. In germline, CDR1 is MNHEY, CDR2 SMNVEV (reference sequence). The CDR3 is made up of 13 amino acids. The CDR3 loop reads CASSLGGQIEAFF. The CDR3 bases are TGTGCCAGCAGTTTGGGGGGACAGATTGAAGCTTTCTTT.

The rearrangement joins TRBV27 to TRBJ2-1; D call uncertain. Germline V gene data show CDR1 as MNHEY and CDR2 as SMNVEV (reference sequence). This CDR3 region has 13 residues. Trimming took off 5 bases at V and 5 bases at J, with 10 bases between the two ends. The CDR3 sequence: CASSPGPHNEQFF. The CDR3 DNA follows: TGTGCCAGCAGTCCCGGGCCCCACAATGAGCAGTTCTTC.

The rearrangement joins TRBV5-5 to TRBJ1-5, with TRBD1 matching over 9 bases. V was clipped by 4 bases and J by 2 bases; unmatched bases: 4. This CDR3 spans 15 amino acids. Germline CDR1 is SGHKS and CDR2 is YYEKEE (reference sequence). The CDR3 is CASSGDRVGNQPQHF. In DNA, the CDR3 is TGTGCCAGCAGCGGGGACAGGGTAGGCAATCAGCCCCAGCATTTT. Drawing the rest from reference TRBV5-5 and TRBJ1-5, the complete variable domain is DAGVTQSPTHLIKTRGQQVTLRCSPISGHKSVSWYQQVLGQGPQFIFQYYEKEERGRGNFPDRFSARQFPNYSSELNVNALLLGDSALYLCASSGDRVGNQPQHFGDGTRLSIL.

The chain couples TRBV7-9 to TRBJ1-1; D is possibly TRBD1 (6 bases). The V end was cut by 6 bases, the J end by 10 bases, with 21 bases between. Germline loops: CDR1 SEHNR, CDR2 FQNEAQ (reference sequence). The CDR3 has 14 amino acids. CDR3 in DNA: TGTGCCAGCAGTCGTGGGGGGGAAACAGGGCCAGCTTTCTTT. It translates to CASSRGGETGPAFF. The whole variable domain, remainder taken from reference TRBV7-9 and TRBJ1-1, is DTGVSQNPRHKITKRGQNVTFRCDPISEHNRLYWYRQTLGQGPEFLTYFQNEAQLEKSRLLSDRFSAERPKGSFSTLEIQRTEQGDSAMYLCASSRGGETGPAFFGQGTRLTVV.

V usage is TRBV14 and J usage is TRBJ2-3, with 10 bases that match TRBD1. This CDR3 contains 16 residues. The junction had 7 bases not matched to a gene; V was cut back by 5 bases and J by 2 bases. CDR1 and CDR2 (germline): SGHDN, FVKESK. The CDR3 region is CASSGGTGDPTDTQYF. The DNA for the CDR3 is TGTGCCAGCAGCGGAGGGACAGGGGATCCCACAGATACGCAGTATTTT.

The chain uses TRBV9 and TRBJ2-2; perhaps TRBD2 as D (5 bases). The CDR3 totals 15 residues. Deletions cut 1 base from V and 5 bases from J, with 12 bases between. Per germline, CDR1 SGDLS and CDR2 YYNGEE. The CDR3 nucleotides read TGTGCCAGCAGCGTACTGGCGGACTCAACCGGGGAGCTGTTTTTT. Amino acid sequence: CASSVLADSTGELFF. The entire variable domain, with the rest obtained from reference TRBV9 and TRBJ2-2, is as follows: DSGVTQTPKHLITATGQRVTLRCSPRSGDLSVYWYQQSLDQGLQFLIQYYNGEERAKGNILERFSAQQFPDLHSELNLSSLELGDSALYFCASSVLADSTGELFFGEGSRLTVL.

The rearrangement links TRBV10-3 to TRBJ1-2; TRBD1 agrees at 7 bases. This CDR3 is built from 13 residues. Germline V gives CDR1 ENHRY, CDR2 SYGVKD. The J segment lost 2 bases and the V segment lost 4 bases, leaving 1 base of the junction unmatched. The CDR3 DNA follows: TGTGCCATCAGTGGGGACAGAAACTATGGCTACACCTTC. Its protein product is CAISGDRNYGYTF.

V gene TRBV5-5 combines with J gene TRBJ1-1; a possible D gene is TRBD1 (5 bases). Germline lookup yields CDR1 SGHKS and CDR2 YYEKEE (reference sequence). Trimming stripped 3 bases from V and 5 bases from J, with 17 bases between. CDR3 size: 15 residues. The CDR3 sequence is CASSSPGLRATEAFF. The DNA for the CDR3 is TGTGCCAGCAGCTCCCCGGGACTACGGGCTACTGAAGCTTTCTTT.

The CDR3 nucleotides read TGTGCCAGCAGCAAATGGGGACTAGCGGGAGGGCCGAGTGAGCAGTACTTC. It encodes CASSKWGLAGGPSEQYF. This chain connects TRBV21-1 to TRBJ2-7; the table's D call of TRBD2 was not tested on the DNA. TRBV21-1 is reported as a pseudogene. The CDR3 totals 17 residues.

The genes are TRBV7-3 and TRBJ2-5, with no clear D. The CDR3 length is 13 residues. Between the trimmed V and J ends, which lost 0 bases and 0 bases, there was a span of 2 bases. Germline CDR1 reads SGHTA; CDR2 reads FQGTGA. The chain's CDR3 is CASSLTNQETQYF. CDR3 nucleotide sequence: TGTGCCAGCAGCTTAACCAACCAAGAGACCCAGTACTTC.

The chain carries TRBV7-9 and TRBJ2-7; 7 positions agree with TRBD1. J lost 7 bases, V lost 0 bases, and 9 bases had no gene match. CDR1 is SEHNR, CDR2 FQNEAQ, per germline (reference sequence). The CDR3 is 15 residues long. The CDR3 protein is CASSLAERGLLEQYF. The CDR3 DNA reads as TGTGCCAGCAGCTTAGCGGAAAGGGGGCTATTAGAGCAGTACTTC.